The T cell receptor (beta chain) described here comes from a study of shared clonotypes between healthy human individuals. Study-level background: A few men and a couple of women, aged 18 to 49, were donors.

Findings and limits, study-wide: Across a few donors, naive CD4 shared around 5.1%, naive CD8 3% to 3.5%, memory CD4 2% to 2.5%, memory CD8 roughly 0.37%. The represented genetic and exposure-history diversity was limited by the small number of donors.

A note on this clone: Its antigen is not known.

CD8 cells classed as naive were CD45RO-negative and positively selected for CCR7, excluding terminally differentiated effector memory CD45RA+ cells. The assay was run at deep level. Clones were sequenced by immunoSEQ multiplex PCR, and TCRdb holds only the in-frame ones, with some missing. The repertoire holds fewer than 800,000 clones, with roughly nine tenths as singletons. The V gene end was trimmed by 8 bases and the J gene end by 5 bases; junction bases not matched to a gene: 28. Germline assignment: CDR1 SGHRS and CDR2 YFSETQ. The CDR3 contains 19 residues. V and J are TRBV5-1 and TRBJ2-7, with 7 bases matching TRBD1. The TCR sequence derives from a man aged 25 to 40 in good health. Material: naive CD8+ T cells sorted from blood. The CDR3 region is CASRALAGTEEGGGDEQYF. The CDR3 bases are TGCGCCAGTAGGGCTCTAGCCGGGACAGAAGAAGGTGGTGGGGACGAGCAGTACTTC.